These 3 T cell receptor beta chains came from one sample sequenced in a study of Graves' ophthalmopathy and Graves' hyperthyroidism. RNA transcripts served as template for amplifying TCR beta CDR3 sequences. HTBI primers primed a first-round RT-PCR, and a second-round multiplex PCR followed. Each CDR3 protein gets one entry after TCRdb re-called the multiplex PCR reads with MiXCR. The sample shows some 240,000 distinct CDR3 sequences, around 45% of them seen only once. The sequenced sample consisted of peripheral blood. The source of these receptors is an adult man with Graves' ophthalmopathy.

This clonotype was recorded a few times. The V gene is TRBV10-2, the J gene TRBJ2-7, with 10 nucleotides matching TRBD2. Germline lookup yields CDR1 WSHSY and CDR2 SAAADI. The CDR3 loop spans 16 amino acids. The V gene end was trimmed by 3 bases and the J gene end by 3 bases; junction bases not matched to a gene: 8. The CDR3 sequence is CASSDGLAGVGYEQYF. CDR3 DNA sequence: TGCGCCAGCAGTGATGGGCTAGCGGGAGTGGGCTACGAGCAGTACTTC.

This clonotype was seen more than once but under ten times. This chain joins TRBV7-2 and TRBJ2-7, with 9 nucleotides matching TRBD1. There are 17 residues in the CDR3. Germline V lookup: CDR1 SGHTA, CDR2 FQGNSA. V shed 5 bases, J shed 2 bases, and the junction held 13 bases outside the gene matches. Here the CDR3 DNA reads TGTGCCAGCAGCCCGAGGGTTTGGGGACAGGGTGCCTACGAGCAGTACTTC. Protein sequence: CASSPRVWGQGAYEQYF.

This chain joins TRBV2 and TRBJ2-5; D assignment may be TRBD1 or TRBD2 (6 bases each). V dropped 5 bases and J dropped 5 bases, with 15 bases sitting between them. Per germline, CDR1 SNHLY and CDR2 FYNNEI. The CDR3 has 14 amino acids. CDR3 sequence reads: CASSRGTPEETQYF. The CDR3 DNA sequence: TGTGCCAGCAGTCGGGGGACACCGGAGGAGACCCAGTACTTC.